The T cell receptor beta chain described here comes from a study of blood T cell repertoires in COVID-19. The overall study: T cells, B-cell-depleted T cells, or PBMCs provided the cDNA or gDNA that served as material.

Membership in each cohort depended on participant-reported clinical history. Trimming removed 6 bases from V and 0 bases from J, with 15 bases in between. Per the germline V gene, CDR1 is SGHTA and CDR2 is FQGTGA. There are 16 residues in the CDR3. Methods used by the authors: How many nucleated cells were present was estimated from reference gene primer amplification. Sequencing used immunoSEQ multiplex PCR; TCRdb keeps in-frame clones, though not all of them. That table furnishes V, J and clone size, whereas the DNA furnished D and trimming. The sample holds 130,000 to 150,000 clones; roughly 80% are singletons and the top ten take about 9.2%.

Sample: PBMCs or T cells enriched from blood (not recorded which). The receptor's source is a man in his fifties who had recovered from COVID-19. This chain uses TRBV7-3 with TRBJ2-1; a possible D gene is TRBD2 (7 bases). The CDR3: CASRERGGNSYNEQFF. CDR3 DNA: TGTGCCAGCAGGGAAAGGGGGGGCAACTCCTACAATGAGCAGTTCTTC.